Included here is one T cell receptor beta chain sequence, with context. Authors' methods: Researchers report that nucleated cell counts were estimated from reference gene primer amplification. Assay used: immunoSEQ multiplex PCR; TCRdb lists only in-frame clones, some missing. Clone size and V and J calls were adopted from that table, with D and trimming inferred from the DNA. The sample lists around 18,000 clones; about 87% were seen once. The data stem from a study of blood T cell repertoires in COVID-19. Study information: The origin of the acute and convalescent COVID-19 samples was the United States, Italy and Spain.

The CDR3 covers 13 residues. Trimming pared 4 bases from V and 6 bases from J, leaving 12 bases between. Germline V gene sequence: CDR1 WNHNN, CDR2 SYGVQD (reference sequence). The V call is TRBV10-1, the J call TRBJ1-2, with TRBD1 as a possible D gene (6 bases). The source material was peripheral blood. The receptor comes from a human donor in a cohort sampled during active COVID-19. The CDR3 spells CASSAQRTDGYTF. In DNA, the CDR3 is TGCGCCAGCAGTGCGCAAAGGACAGATGGCTACACCTTC.